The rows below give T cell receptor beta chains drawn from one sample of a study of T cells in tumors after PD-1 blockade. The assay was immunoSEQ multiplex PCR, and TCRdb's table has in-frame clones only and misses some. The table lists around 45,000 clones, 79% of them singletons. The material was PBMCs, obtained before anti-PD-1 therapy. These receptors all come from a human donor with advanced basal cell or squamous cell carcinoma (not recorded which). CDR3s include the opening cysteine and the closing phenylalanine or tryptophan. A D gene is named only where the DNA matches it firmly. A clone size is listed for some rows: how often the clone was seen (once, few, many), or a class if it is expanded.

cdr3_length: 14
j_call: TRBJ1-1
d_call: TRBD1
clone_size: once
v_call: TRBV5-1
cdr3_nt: TGCGCCAGCCGACAACAGGGGTCTAATACTGAAGCTTTCTTT
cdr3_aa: CASRQQGSNTEAFF

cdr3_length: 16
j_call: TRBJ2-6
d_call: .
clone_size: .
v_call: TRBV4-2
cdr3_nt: TGTGCCAGCAGCCCAACCGGGGCCTCTGGGGCCAACGTCCTGACTTTC
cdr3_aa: CASSPTGASGANVLTF

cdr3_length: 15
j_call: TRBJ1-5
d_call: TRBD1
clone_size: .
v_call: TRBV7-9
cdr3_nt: TGTGCCAGCAGCCGCCAGGGGGGGAACAATCAGCCCCAGCATTTT
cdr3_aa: CASSRQGGNNQPQHF

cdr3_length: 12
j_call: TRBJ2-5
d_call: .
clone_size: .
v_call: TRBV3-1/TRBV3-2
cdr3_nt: TGTGCCAGCATTTCGGGGGGCGAGACCCAGTACTTC
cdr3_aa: CASISGGETQYF

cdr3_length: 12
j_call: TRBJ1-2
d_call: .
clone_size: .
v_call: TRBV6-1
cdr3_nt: TGTGCCAGCAGTGCAGCCGCCTATGGCTACACCTTC
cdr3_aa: CASSAAAYGYTF

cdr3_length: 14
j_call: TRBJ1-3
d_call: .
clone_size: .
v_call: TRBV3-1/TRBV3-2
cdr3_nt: TGTGCCAGCAGTCTACAGGGACGTGGAAACACCATATATTTT
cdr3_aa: CASSLQGRGNTIYF

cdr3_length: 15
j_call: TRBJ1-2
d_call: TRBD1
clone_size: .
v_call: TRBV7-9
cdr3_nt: TGTGCCATCTATCCCGGGACAGCTCCCTACTATGGCTACACCTTC
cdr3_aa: CAIYPGTAPYYGYTF

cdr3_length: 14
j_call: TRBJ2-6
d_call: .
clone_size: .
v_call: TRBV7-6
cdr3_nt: TGTGCCAGCAGCACAATGTCTGGGGCCAACGTCCTGACTTTC
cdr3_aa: CASSTMSGANVLTF

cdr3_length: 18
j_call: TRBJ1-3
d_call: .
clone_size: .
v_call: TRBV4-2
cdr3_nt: TGTGCCAGCAGCCAAGATAGGGCAGGGACATACTCTGGAAACACCATATATTTT
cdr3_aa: CASSQDRAGTYSGNTIYF

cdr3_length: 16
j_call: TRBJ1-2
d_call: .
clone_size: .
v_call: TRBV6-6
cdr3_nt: TGTGCCAGCAGTTACTCAGTTCCCCGAGGTACAAGTGGCTACACCTTC
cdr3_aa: CASSYSVPRGTSGYTF

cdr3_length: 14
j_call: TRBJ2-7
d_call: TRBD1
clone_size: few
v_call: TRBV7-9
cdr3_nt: TGTGCCAGCAGTAACCGGGACAGGCTCGACGAGCAGTACTTC
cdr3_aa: CASSNRDRLDEQYF

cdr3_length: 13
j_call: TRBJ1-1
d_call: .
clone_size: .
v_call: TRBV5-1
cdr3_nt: TGCGCCAGCAGCTTGCAAACGAACACTGAAGCTTTCTTT
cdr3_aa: CASSLQTNTEAFF

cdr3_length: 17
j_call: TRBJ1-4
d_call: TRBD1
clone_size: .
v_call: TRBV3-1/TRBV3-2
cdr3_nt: TGTGCCAACCTGAGAGGACAGGGGGGTCCAACTAATGAAAAACTGTTTTTT
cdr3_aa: CANLRGQGGPTNEKLFF

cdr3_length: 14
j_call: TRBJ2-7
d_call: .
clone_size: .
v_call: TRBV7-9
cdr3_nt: TGTGCCAGCAGCTTTTCCGAGGGATGGGGTGAGCAGTACTTC
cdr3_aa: CASSFSEGWGEQYF

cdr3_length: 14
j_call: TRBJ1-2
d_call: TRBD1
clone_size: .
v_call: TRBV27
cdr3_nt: TGTGCCAGCAGCCCGAGGGGGGGACAGAGTGGCTACACCTTC
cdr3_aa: CASSPRGGQSGYTF

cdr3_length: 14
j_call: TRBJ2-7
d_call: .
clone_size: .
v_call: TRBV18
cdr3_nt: TGTGCCAGCTCCCTATCCATGGACGGCTACGAGCAGTACTTC
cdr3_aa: CASSLSMDGYEQYF

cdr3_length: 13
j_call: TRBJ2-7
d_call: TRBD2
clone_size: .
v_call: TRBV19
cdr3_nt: TGTGCCAGTAGTGTGACTAGCTTTGACGAGCAGTACTTC
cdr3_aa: CASSVTSFDEQYF

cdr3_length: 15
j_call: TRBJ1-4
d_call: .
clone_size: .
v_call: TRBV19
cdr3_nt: TGTGCCAGTAGTCCGGGACTCGAGGGTGGTGAAAAACTGTTTTTT
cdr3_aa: CASSPGLEGGEKLFF

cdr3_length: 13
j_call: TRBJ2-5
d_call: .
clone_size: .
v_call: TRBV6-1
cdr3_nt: TGTGCCAGCAGTGATGGGCCCCAAGAGACCCAGTACTTC
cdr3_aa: CASSDGPQETQYF

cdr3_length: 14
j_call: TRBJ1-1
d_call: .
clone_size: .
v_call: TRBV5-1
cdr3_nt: TGCGCCAGCAGCTTGGAGGGATGGGACACTGAAGCTTTCTTT
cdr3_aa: CASSLEGWDTEAFF

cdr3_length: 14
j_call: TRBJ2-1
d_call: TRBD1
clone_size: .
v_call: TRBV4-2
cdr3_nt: TGTGCCAGCAGCCACCGGACAGGGGAGGGTGAGCAGTTCTTC
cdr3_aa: CASSHRTGEGEQFF

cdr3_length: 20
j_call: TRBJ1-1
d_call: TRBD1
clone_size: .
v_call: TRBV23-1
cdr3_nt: TGCGCCAGCAGTCAATCTTCATGTGGGGAGGGACAGCAAATGAACACTGAAGCTTTCTTT
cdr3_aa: CASSQSSCGEGQQMNTEAFF

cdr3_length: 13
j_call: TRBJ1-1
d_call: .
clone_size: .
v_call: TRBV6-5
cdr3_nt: TGTGCCAGCAGGGGACAAGGGGCCGTCAGGGCTTTCTTT
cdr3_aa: CASRGQGAVRAFF

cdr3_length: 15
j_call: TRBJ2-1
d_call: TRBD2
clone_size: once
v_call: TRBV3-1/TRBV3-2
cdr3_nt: TGTGCCAGCACCATAGGACTAGTGGGAAACAATGAGCAGTTCTTC
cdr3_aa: CASTIGLVGNNEQFF

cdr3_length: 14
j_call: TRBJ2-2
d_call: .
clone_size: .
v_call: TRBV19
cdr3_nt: TGTGCCAGTAGTATAGTGGGGGGTATCGGGGAGCTGTTTTTT
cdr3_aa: CASSIVGGIGELFF

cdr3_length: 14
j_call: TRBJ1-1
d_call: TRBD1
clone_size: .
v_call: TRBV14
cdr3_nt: TGTGCCAGCAGCCCGCGGGACAGGGGGCCTGAAGCTTTCTTT
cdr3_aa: CASSPRDRGPEAFF

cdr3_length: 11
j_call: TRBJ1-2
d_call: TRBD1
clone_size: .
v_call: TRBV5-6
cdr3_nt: TGTGCCAGCACAGCCCAGGGGGCAGACACCTTC
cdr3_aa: CASTAQGADTF

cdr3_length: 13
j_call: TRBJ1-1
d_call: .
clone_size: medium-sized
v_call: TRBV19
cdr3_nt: TGTGCCAGTAAGGCGGAAGTGAACACTGAAGCTTTCTTT
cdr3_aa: CASKAEVNTEAFF

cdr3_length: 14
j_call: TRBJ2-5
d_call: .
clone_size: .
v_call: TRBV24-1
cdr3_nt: TGTGCCACCAGTGATGGATCCAGCATCGAGACCCAGTACTTC
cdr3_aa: CATSDGSSIETQYF

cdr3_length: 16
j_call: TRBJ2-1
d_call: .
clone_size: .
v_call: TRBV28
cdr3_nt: TGTGCCAGCAGTTTAATTTTGGGAGACTCCTACAATGAGCAGTTCTTC
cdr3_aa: CASSLILGDSYNEQFF

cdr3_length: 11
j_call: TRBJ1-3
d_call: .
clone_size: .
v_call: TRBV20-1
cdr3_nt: TGCAGTGCTATCAGGGAGAACACCATATATTTT
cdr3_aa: CSAIRENTIYF

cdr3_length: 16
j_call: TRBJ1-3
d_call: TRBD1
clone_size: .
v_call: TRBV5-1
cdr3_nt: TGCGCCAGCAGCCCGGGACAGGGACTCGCTGGAAACACCATATATTTT
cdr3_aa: CASSPGQGLAGNTIYF

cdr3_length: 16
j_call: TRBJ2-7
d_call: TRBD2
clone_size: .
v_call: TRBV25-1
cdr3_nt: TGTGCCAGCAGTGCCCCACCCTGGCGGGGGGTAAGCGAGCAGTACTTC
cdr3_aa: CASSAPPWRGVSEQYF

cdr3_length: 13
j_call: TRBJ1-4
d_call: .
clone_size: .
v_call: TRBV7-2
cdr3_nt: TGTGCCAGCAGCTTGGGGTATACGGAAAAACTGTTTTTT
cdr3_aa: CASSLGYTEKLFF

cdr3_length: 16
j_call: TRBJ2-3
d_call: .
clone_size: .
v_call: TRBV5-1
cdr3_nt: TGCGCCAGCAGCCAGCTCGGGGGGCCCGCCGCAGATACGCAGTATTTT
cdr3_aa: CASSQLGGPAADTQYF